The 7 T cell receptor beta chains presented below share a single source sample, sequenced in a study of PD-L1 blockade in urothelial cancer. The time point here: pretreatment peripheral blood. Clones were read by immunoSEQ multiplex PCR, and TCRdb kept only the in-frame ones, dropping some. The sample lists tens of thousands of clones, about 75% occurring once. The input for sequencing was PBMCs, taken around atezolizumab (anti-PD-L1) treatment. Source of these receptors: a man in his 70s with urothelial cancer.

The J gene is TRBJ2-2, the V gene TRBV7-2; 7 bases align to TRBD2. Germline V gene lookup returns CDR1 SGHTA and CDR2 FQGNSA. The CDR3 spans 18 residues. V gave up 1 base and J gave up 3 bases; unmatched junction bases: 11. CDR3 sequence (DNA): TGTGCCAGCAGCTTAGAACGGACTAGTGAGGTATACACCGGGGAGCTGTTTTTT. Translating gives CASSLERTSEVYTGELFF. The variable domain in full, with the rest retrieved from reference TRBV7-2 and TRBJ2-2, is GAGVSQSPSNKVTEKGKDVELRCDPISGHTALYWYRQSLGQGLEFLIYFQGNSAPDKSGLPSDRFSAERTGGSVSTLTIQRTQQEDSAVYLCASSLERTSEVYTGELFFGEGSRLTVL.

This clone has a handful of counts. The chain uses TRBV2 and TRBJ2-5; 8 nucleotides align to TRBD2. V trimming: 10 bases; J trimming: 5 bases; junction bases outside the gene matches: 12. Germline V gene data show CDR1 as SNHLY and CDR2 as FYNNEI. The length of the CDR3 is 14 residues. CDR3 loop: CATKRTSGAETQYF. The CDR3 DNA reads TGTGCCACGAAACGCACTAGCGGCGCGGAGACCCAGTACTTC.

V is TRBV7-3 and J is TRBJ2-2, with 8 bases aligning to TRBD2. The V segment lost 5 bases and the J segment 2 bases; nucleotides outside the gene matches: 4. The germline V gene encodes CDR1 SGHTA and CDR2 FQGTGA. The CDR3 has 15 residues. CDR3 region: CASSQGLANTGELFF. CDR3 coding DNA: TGTGCCAGCAGCCAAGGACTAGCAAACACCGGGGAGCTGTTTTTT.

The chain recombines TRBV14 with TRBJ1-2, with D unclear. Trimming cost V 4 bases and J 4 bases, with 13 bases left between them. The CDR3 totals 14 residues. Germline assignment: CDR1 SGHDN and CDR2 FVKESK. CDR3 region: CASSPSGQSYGYTF. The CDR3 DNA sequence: TGTGCCAGCAGCCCGAGTGGGCAGTCCTATGGCTACACCTTC.

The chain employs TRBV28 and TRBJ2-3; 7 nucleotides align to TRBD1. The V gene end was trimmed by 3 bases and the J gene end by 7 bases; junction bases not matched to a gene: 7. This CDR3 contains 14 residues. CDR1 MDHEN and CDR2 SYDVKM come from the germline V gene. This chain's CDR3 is CASSFLGQINTQYF. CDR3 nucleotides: TGTGCCAGCAGTTTCCTGGGACAGATAAATACGCAGTATTTT.

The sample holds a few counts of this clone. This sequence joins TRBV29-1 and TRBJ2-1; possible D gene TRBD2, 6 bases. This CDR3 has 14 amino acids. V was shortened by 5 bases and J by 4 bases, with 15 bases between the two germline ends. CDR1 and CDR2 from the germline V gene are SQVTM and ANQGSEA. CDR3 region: CSVLIAGTYNEQFF. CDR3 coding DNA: TGCAGCGTTCTTATTGCGGGGACGTACAATGAGCAGTTCTTC.

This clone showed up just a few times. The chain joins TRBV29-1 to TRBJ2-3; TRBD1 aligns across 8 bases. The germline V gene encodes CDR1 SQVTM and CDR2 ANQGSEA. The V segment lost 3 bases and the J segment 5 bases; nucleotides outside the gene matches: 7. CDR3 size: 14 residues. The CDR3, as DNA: TGCAGCGTTGAGGTGACAGGGGCGGGAGATACGCAGTATTTT. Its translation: CSVEVTGAGDTQYF.